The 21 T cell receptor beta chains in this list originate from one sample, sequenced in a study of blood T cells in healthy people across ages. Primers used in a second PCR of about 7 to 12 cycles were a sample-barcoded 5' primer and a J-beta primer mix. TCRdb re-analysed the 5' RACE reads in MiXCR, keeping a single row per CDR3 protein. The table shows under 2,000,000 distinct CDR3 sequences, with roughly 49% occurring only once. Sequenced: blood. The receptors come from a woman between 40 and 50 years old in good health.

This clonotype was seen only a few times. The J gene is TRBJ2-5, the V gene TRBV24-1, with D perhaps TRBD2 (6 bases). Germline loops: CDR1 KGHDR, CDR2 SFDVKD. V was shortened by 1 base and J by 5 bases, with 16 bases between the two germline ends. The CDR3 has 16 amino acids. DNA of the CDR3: TGTGCCACCAGTGATTTTGGGGGGATCAAGGAGGAGACCCAGTACTTC. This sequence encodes CATSDFGGIKEETQYF.

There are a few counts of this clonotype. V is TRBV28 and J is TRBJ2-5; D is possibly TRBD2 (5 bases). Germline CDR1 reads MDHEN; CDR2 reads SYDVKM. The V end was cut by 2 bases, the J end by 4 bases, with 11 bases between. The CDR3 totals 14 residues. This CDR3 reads CASSLTRAGETQYF. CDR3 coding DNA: TGTGCCAGCAGTTTAACAAGGGCGGGAGAGACCCAGTACTTC.

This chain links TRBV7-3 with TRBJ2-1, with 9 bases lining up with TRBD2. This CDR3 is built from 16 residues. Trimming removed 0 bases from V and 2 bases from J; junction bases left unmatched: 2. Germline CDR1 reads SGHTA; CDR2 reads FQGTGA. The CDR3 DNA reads TGTGCCAGCAGCTTAACGAGCGGGGGGCCCTACAATGAGCAGTTCTTC. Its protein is CASSLTSGGPYNEQFF.

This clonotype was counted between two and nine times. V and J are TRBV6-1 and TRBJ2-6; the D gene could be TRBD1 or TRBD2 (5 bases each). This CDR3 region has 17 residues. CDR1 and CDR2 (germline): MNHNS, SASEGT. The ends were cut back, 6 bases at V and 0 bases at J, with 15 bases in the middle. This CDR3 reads CASRPGTFFSGANVLTF. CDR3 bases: TGTGCCAGCAGACCCGGGACGTTCTTCTCTGGGGCCAACGTCCTGACTTTC.

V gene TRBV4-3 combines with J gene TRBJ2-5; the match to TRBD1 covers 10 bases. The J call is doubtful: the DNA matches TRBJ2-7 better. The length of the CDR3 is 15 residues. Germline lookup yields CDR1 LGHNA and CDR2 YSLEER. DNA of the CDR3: TGCGCCAGCAGCCAAGGGGAGACAGGGGGCCACGAGCAGTACTTC. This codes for CASSQGETGGHEQYF.

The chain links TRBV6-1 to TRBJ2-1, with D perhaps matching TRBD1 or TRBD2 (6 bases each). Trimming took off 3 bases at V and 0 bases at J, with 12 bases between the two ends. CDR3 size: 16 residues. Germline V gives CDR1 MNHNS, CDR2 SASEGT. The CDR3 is CASSEEGVDSYNEQFF. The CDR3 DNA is TGTGCCAGCAGTGAGGAGGGGGTTGACTCCTACAATGAGCAGTTCTTC.

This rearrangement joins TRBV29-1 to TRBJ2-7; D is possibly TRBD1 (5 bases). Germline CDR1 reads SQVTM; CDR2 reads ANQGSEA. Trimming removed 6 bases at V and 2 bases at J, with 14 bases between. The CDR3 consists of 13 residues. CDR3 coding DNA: TGCAGCGTCAGTTTGCAGGACACCTACGAGCAGTACTTC. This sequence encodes CSVSLQDTYEQYF.

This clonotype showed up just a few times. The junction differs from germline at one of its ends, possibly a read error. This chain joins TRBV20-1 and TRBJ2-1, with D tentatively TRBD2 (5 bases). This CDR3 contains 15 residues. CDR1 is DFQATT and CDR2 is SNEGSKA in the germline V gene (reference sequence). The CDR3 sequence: CSAGETGKLYNEQFF. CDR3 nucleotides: TGCAGTGCTGGAGAGACCGGGAAACTATACAATGAGCAGTTCTTC.

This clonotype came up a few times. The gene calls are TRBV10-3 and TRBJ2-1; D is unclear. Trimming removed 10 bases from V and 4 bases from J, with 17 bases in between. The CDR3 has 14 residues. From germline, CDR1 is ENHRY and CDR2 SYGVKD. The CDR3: CAKRPSPDYNEQFF. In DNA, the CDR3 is TGTGCCAAGAGACCCTCCCCGGATTACAATGAGCAGTTCTTC.

The CDR3 DNA reads TGTGCCAGCAGTGAAGAGTTAGGGAGCTCCTACGAGCAGTACTTC. Translating gives CASSEELGSSYEQYF. The rearrangement joins TRBV2 to TRBJ2-7; D possibly corresponds to TRBD2 (5 bases). Germline V gene sequence: CDR1 SNHLY, CDR2 FYNNEI. V gave up 1 base and J gave up 0 bases, with 10 bases separating them. The CDR3 is 15 amino acids. Combining the CDR3 with reference TRBV2 and TRBJ2-7 gives the whole variable domain EPEVTQTPSHQVTQMGQEVILRCVPISNHLYFYWYRQILGQKVEFLVSFYNNEISEKSEIFDDQFSVERPDGSNFTLKIRSTKLEDSAMYFCASSEELGSSYEQYFGPGTRLTVT.

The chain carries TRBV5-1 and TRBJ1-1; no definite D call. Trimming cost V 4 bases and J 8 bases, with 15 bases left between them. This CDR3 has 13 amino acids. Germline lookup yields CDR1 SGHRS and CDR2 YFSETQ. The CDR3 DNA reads TGCGCCAGCAGCAGTTACGATTCATTCGAAGCTTTCTTT. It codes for CASSSYDSFEAFF.

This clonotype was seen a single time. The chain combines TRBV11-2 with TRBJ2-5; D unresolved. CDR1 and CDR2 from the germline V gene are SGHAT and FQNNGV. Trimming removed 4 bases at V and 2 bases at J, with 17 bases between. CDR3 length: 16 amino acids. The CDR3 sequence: CASSSGRSGKQETQYF. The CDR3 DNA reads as TGTGCCAGCAGCTCGGGCCGGTCAGGAAAACAAGAGACCCAGTACTTC.

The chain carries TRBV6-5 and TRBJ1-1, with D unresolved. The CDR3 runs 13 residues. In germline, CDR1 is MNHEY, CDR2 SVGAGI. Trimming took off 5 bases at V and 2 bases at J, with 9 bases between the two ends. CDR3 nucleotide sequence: TGTGCCAGCAGTAAGGTGGGCAACACTGAAGCTTTCTTT. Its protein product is CASSKVGNTEAFF.

The CDR3 spells CASSKQQGRETQYF. The CDR3, as DNA: TGTGCCAGCAGCAAACAACAGGGAAGGGAGACCCAGTACTTC. This rearrangement joins TRBV9 to TRBJ2-5, with D perhaps matching TRBD1 (6 bases). Germline V gives CDR1 SGDLS, CDR2 YYNGEE. Trimming cost V 4 bases and J 5 bases, with 15 bases left between them. CDR3 length: 14 residues.

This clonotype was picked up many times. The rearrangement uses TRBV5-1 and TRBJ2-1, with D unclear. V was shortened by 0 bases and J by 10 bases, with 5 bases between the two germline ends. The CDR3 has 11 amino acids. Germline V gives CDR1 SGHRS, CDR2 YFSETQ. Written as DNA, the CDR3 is TGCGCCAGCAGCTTGGGTCGCGAGCAGTTCTTC. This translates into CASSLGREQFF.

The chain's CDR3 is CSARDRSADQPQHF. The CDR3 DNA reads TGCAGTGCTAGAGATCGCTCAGCAGATCAGCCCCAGCATTTT. The V call is TRBV20-1, the J call TRBJ1-5; D unclear. Looked up from germline, CDR1 is DFQATT and CDR2 is SNEGSKA (reference sequence). The V end was cut by 0 bases, the J end by 5 bases, with 11 bases between. This CDR3 region has 14 residues.

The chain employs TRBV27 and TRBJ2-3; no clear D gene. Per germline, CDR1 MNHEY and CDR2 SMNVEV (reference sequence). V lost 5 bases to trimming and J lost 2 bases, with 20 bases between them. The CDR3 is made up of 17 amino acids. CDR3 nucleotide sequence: TGTGCCAGCAGTCCCCATGCCGGATCGTCAACCACAGATACGCAGTATTTT. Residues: CASSPHAGSSTTDTQYF.

Here the CDR3 reads CSAAPRDRTPDTQYF. The DNA for the CDR3 is TGCAGTGCCGCTCCCCGGGACAGGACTCCAGATACGCAGTATTTT. This rearrangement joins TRBV20-1 to TRBJ2-3; 8 bases are shared with TRBD1. The V gene's germline CDR1 is DFQATT and CDR2 SNEGSKA (reference sequence). The CDR3 loop spans 15 amino acids. The J segment lost 4 bases and the V segment lost 6 bases, leaving 12 bases of the junction unmatched.

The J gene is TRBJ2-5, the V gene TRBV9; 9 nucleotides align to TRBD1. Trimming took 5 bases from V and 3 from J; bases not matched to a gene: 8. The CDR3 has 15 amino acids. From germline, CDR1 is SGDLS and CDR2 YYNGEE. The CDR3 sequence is CASSGPGQGEETQYF. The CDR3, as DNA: TGTGCCAGCAGTGGGCCGGGACAGGGCGAAGAGACCCAGTACTTC.

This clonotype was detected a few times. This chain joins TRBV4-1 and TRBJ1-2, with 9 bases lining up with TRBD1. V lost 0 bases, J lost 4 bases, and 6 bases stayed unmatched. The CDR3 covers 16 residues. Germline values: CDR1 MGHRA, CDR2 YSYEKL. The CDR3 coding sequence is TGCGCCAGCAGCCAAGAGGGACAGGGTGCCCTCTATGGCTACACCTTC. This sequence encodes CASSQEGQGALYGYTF.

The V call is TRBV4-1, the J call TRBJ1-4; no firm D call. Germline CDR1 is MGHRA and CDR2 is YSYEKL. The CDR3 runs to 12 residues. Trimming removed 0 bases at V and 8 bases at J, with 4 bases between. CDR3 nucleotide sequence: TGCGCCAGCAGCCAAGACACAGAAAAACTGTTTTTT. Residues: CASSQDTEKLFF.